The 6 T cell receptor beta chains reported below all come from one sample, sequenced in a study of cytotoxic CD8 clonotypes in ibrutinib-treated CLL. The method was immunoSEQ multiplex PCR; TCRdb's version includes in-frame clones alone and lacks a portion of them. The table lists roughly 220,000 clones, roughly 77% of them singletons, with roughly 5.8% in the top ten. The sample was PBMCs, taken after 12 months of ibrutinib treatment. These TCRs come from a human donor with chronic lymphocytic leukemia.

This chain uses TRBV4-3 with TRBJ1-2, with 9 bases that match TRBD1. The CDR3 is 15 residues long. The J segment lost 4 bases and the V segment lost 8 bases, leaving 11 bases of the junction unmatched. CDR1 and CDR2 (germline): LGHNA, YSLEER. CDR3 in amino acids: CASASPGTGTYGYTF. CDR3 bases: TGCGCCAGCGCTTCCCCCGGGACAGGGACCTATGGCTACACCTTC.

V and J are TRBV7-3 and TRBJ2-3; D is tentatively TRBD1 or TRBD2 (6 bases each). V was trimmed by 2 bases and J by 4 bases, leaving 16 bases between them. The V gene's germline CDR1 is SGHTA and CDR2 FQGTGA. CDR3 size: 16 residues. This chain's CDR3 is CASSLDGRGGADTQYF. CDR3 DNA sequence: TGTGCCAGCAGCTTAGACGGGAGAGGGGGTGCAGATACGCAGTATTTT.

The V gene is TRBV15, the J gene TRBJ1-2; D perhaps matches TRBD1 (6 bases). The CDR3 is 16 residues long. V shed 4 bases and J shed 4 bases, with 19 bases lying between them. Looked up from germline, CDR1 is LNHNV and CDR2 is YYDKDF (reference sequence). The CDR3 sequence is CATSTPHRVDGYGYTF. The CDR3 DNA follows: TGTGCCACCAGCACCCCCCACAGGGTGGACGGCTATGGCTACACCTTC.

This sequence joins TRBV30 and TRBJ1-2; D is unclear. The V end lost 0 bases, the J end lost 11 bases, and 10 bases lay between the germline ends. CDR1 and CDR2 (germline): GTSNPN, SVGIG (reference sequence). The CDR3 is made up of 11 amino acids. DNA of the CDR3: TGTGCCTGGAGTGTAAGGCTCGCTTACACCTTC. This gives the protein CAWSVRLAYTF.

The chain recombines TRBV7-3 with TRBJ1-1; D ambiguous. Germline CDR1 is SGHTA and CDR2 is FQGTGA. Between the trimmed V and J ends, which lost 0 bases and 1 base, there was a span of 12 bases. The CDR3 is made up of 16 amino acids. CDR3 region: CASSLTRVRTNTEAFF. CDR3 coding DNA: TGTGCCAGCAGCTTAACAAGGGTCAGAACGAACACTGAAGCTTTCTTT.

The chain joins TRBV15 to TRBJ2-7, with D possibly TRBD2 on 6 matching bases. Trimming took off 2 bases at V and 5 bases at J, with 10 bases between the two ends. The germline gives CDR1 LNHNV, CDR2 YYDKDF (reference sequence). The CDR3 is 13 residues long. The CDR3 DNA reads as TGTGCCACCAGCAGACTAGCGATCGACGAGCAGTACTTC. Its translation: CATSRLAIDEQYF. Full variable domain (rest looked up from reference TRBV15 and TRBJ2-7): DAMVIQNPRYQVTQFGKPVTLSCSQTLNHNVMYWYQQKSSQAPKLLFHYYDKDFNNEADTPDNFQSRRPNTSFCFLDIRSPGLGDTAMYLCATSRLAIDEQYFGPGTRLTVT.